This T cell receptor (beta chain) was found in a study of CD8 T cells in Susac syndrome. This clonotype has a single count. It was with random hexamers that about 0.45 to 1 ug RNA was reverse transcribed. TCR beta CDR3 was amplified by immunoSEQ covering 54 Vbeta and 13 Jbeta. TCRdb re-derived calls from the immunoSEQ multiplex PCR reads in MiXCR, one entry per CDR3 protein. The sample lists about 130,000 distinct CDR3 sequences, approximately 95% occurring once. The CDR3 spans 14 residues. After removal of 1 base from V and 3 bases from J, the junction contained 2 bases not matched to a gene. Germline V CDR1 and CDR2: SGHRS, YFSETQ.

The receptor was isolated from a human donor with Susac syndrome. Sequenced input: CD8+ T cells from PBMCs. This chain links TRBV5-1 with TRBJ2-5; TRBD2 aligns across 8 bases. This chain's CDR3 is CASSLSGGKETQYF. The CDR3 DNA follows: TGCGCCAGCAGCTTGTCGGGAGGGAAAGAGACCCAGTACTTC.